This T cell receptor beta chain derives from a study of blood T cell repertoires in COVID-19. About the research overall: The samples span acute and convalescent COVID-19 from the United States, Italy and Spain.

The data were produced by immunoSEQ multiplex PCR, yet TCRdb's version contains in-frame clones alone and is incomplete. The data hold over 120,000 clones, with 76% observed a single time. CDR3 length: 14 amino acids. Germline V gene data show CDR1 as LGHDT and CDR2 as YNNKEL (reference sequence). V trimming: 4 bases; J trimming: 6 bases; junction bases outside the gene matches: 9. The TCR was taken from a woman at least 80 years old with active or convalescent COVID-19. Specimen: peripheral blood. The chain joins TRBV3-1 (or the pseudogene TRBV3-2) to TRBJ2-7; 7 bases align to TRBD1. The CDR3 loop reads CASSPRQGEGEQYF. The DNA for the CDR3 is TGTGCCAGCAGCCCACGACAGGGAGAGGGCGAGCAGTACTTC.